This T cell receptor beta chain was captured by sequencing in a study of T cell repertoires in cytomegalovirus infection. This clonotype was counted only a few times. Its target is unknown. TCRdb independently ran MiXCR on the reads; one entry per CDR3 protein. This table has 700,000 to 850,000 distinct CDR3 sequences, about 30% appearing once. The study, taken as a whole, reports: Dominating the ex vivo response were HLA-C-restricted CMV-specific TCR beta clonotypes.

V lost 4 bases and J 3 bases, leaving 16 bases between the germline ends. Germline CDR1 and CDR2: SGHNT and YYREEE (reference sequence). The CDR3 covers 16 residues. This clonotype originated in a human donor in good health (CMV status not recorded). Some clones in this sample may be carry-over from other donors' samples. Here the sequenced sample was cultured CD8+ T cells from PBMCs, taken from culture after CMV antigen stimulation. This chain uses TRBV5-4 with TRBJ1-4; D is undetermined. The CDR3 DNA reads TGTGCCAGCAGCGCTGGGGTCCAGCCTTCTAATGAAAAACTGTTTTTT. Translation: CASSAGVQPSNEKLFF. Supplemented by reference TRBV5-4 and TRBJ1-4, the full variable domain reads ETGVTQSPTHLIKTRGQQVTLRCSSQSGHNTVSWYQQALGQGPQFIFQYYREEENGRGNFPPRFSGLQFPNYSSELNVNALELDDSALYLCASSAGVQPSNEKLFFGSGTQLSVL.